The 8 T cell receptor beta chains below come from one sample, sequenced in a study of CD8 T cells in Susac syndrome. Random hexamers served to reverse transcribe roughly 0.45 to 1 ug RNA. TCRdb redid the calling of the immunoSEQ multiplex PCR reads with MiXCR, one entry per CDR3 protein. The sample records about 300,000 distinct CDR3 sequences, about 91% being singletons. Input material: CD8+ T cells from PBMCs. The receptors derive from a human donor with multiple sclerosis.

The rearrangement uses TRBV6-1 and TRBJ2-3; TRBD2 matches at 10 bases. V trimming: 4 bases; J trimming: 4 bases; junction bases outside the gene matches: 5. This CDR3 has 15 residues. Germline assignment: CDR1 MNHNS and CDR2 SASEGT. CDR3 nucleotide sequence: TGTGCCAGCAGTGGGCAGCGGGGGGGCCCAGATACGCAGTATTTT. Translation gives CASSGQRGGPDTQYF.

V is TRBV12-3 or TRBV12-4 and J is TRBJ2-2; maybe TRBD1 (5 bases). CDR3 length equals 13 residues. Deletions cut 5 bases from V and 5 bases from J, with 9 bases between. CDR3: CASSEQVTGELFF. CDR3 in DNA: TGTGCCAGCAGTGAACAGGTTACCGGGGAGCTGTTTTTT.

The CDR3 region is CASSTDPQTQYF. The DNA for the CDR3 is TGTGCCAGCAGCACGGACCCCCAGACCCAGTACTTC. The chain joins TRBV12-3 or TRBV12-4 to TRBJ2-5, with unresolved D. The CDR3 length is 12 residues. V was trimmed by 6 bases and J by 6 bases, leaving 11 bases between them.

This clonotype is a singleton in its sample. This chain connects TRBV20-1 to TRBJ2-3, with D maybe TRBD2 (6 bases). V was trimmed by 5 bases and J by 3 bases, leaving 24 bases between them. Germline CDR1 and CDR2: DFQATT and SNEGSKA (reference sequence). The CDR3 contains 17 residues. The CDR3 loop is CSAHTPGDPQWTDTQYF. The CDR3 DNA is TGCAGTGCTCACACCCCGGGGGACCCCCAATGGACAGATACGCAGTATTTT.

The gene calls are TRBV12-3 or TRBV12-4 and TRBJ2-7; D call uncertain. Between the trimmed V and J ends, which lost 6 bases and 4 bases, there was a span of 10 bases. The CDR3 covers 12 residues. The CDR3 protein is CASSPAVYEQYF. In DNA form, the CDR3 reads TGTGCCAGCAGCCCCGCCGTATACGAGCAGTACTTC.

DNA of the CDR3: TGCAGCGTTGGTGAGGGTGAGGGTTACGAGCAGTACTTC. Translation: CSVGEGEGYEQYF. V is TRBV29-1 and J is TRBJ2-7; the D gene is possibly TRBD2 (5 bases). CDR1 SQVTM and CDR2 ANQGSEA come from the germline V gene. Trimming took off 4 bases at V and 4 bases at J, with 14 bases between the two ends. The CDR3 totals 13 residues.

V gene TRBV12-3 or TRBV12-4 combines with J gene TRBJ2-2, with no clear D. The CDR3 has 13 residues. Trimming cost V 7 bases and J 4 bases, with 10 bases left between them. The CDR3 region is CASTSRSTGELFF. The CDR3 DNA reads as TGTGCCAGCACCTCTAGGAGCACCGGGGAGCTGTTTTTT.

DNA for the CDR3: TGTGCCAGCAGCCCCAGAGCTAAGTACGAGCAGTACTTC. Its translation is CASSPRAKYEQYF. V and J are TRBV28 and TRBJ2-7, with D unresolved. CDR1 and CDR2 from the germline V gene are MDHEN and SYDVKM. This CDR3 spans 13 amino acids. Trimming cost V 6 bases and J 4 bases, with 13 bases left between them.